One sample yielded the 25 T cell receptor beta chains listed below, sequenced in a study of cytomegalovirus exposure and HLA in healthy donors. 60 Vbeta and 13 Jbeta primers were used in PCR. Libraries were prepared by immunoSEQ multiplex PCR; TCRdb keeps only in-frame clonotypes and omits some of them. The sample shows about 30,000 clones, approximately 90% of them seen only once. The source material was PBMCs. Receptors were obtained from a boy between 10 and 17 years old in good health and CMV-seronegative.

This clone was observed a few times. The DNA for the CDR3 is TGTGCCAGCAGCTTGAGAGGAATCACCTACGAGCAGTACTTC. This sequence encodes CASSLRGITYEQYF. The rearrangement links TRBV5-6 to TRBJ2-7, with no clear D. There are 14 residues in the CDR3. With 1 base removed from V and 2 bases from J, the gap between germline ends came to 10 bases. Per germline, CDR1 SGHDT and CDR2 YYEEEE.

V gene TRBV30 combines with J gene TRBJ1-5; a possible D gene is TRBD1 (6 bases). There are 14 residues in the CDR3. Germline V gene lookup returns CDR1 GTSNPN and CDR2 SVGIG (reference sequence). Trimming pared 1 base from V and 3 bases from J, leaving 10 bases between. The CDR3 DNA follows: TGTGCCTGGAGTGGGGGGCAGAACAATCAGCCCCAGCATTTT. This encodes CAWSGGQNNQPQHF.

The rearrangement uses TRBV2 and TRBJ2-5; TRBD1 aligns across 8 bases. CDR3 length: 13 amino acids. V was pared by 7 bases and J by 1 base, with 2 bases of the junction left unmatched. CDR1 is SNHLY and CDR2 is FYNNEI in the germline V gene. The CDR3, as DNA: TGTGCCAGCAAGGGGACAGGCCAAGAGACCCAGTACTTC. This sequence encodes CASKGTGQETQYF.

This rearrangement joins TRBV7-9 to TRBJ2-7; TRBD2 is a possible D gene (5 bases). The V end was cut by 2 bases, the J end by 2 bases, with 10 bases between. There are 14 residues in the CDR3. From germline, CDR1 is SEHNR and CDR2 FQNEAQ (reference sequence). CDR3 sequence reads: CASSLYAGTYEQYF. The CDR3, as DNA: TGTGCCAGCAGCTTATATGCGGGCACCTACGAGCAGTACTTC. The full variable domain, its missing parts supplied by reference TRBV7-9 and TRBJ2-7, is DTGVSQNPRHKITKRGQNVTFRCDPISEHNRLYWYRQTLGQGPEFLTYFQNEAQLEKSRLLSDRFSAERPKGSFSTLEIQRTEQGDSAMYLCASSLYAGTYEQYFGPGTRLTVT.

The CDR3 region is CASSAETGGLVEQYF. As DNA, the CDR3 is TGTGCCAGCAGCGCAGAGACAGGGGGCTTGGTCGAGCAGTACTTC. The chain carries TRBV9 and TRBJ2-7; TRBD1 matches 10 bases. The CDR3 contains 15 residues. The V segment lost 3 bases and the J segment 6 bases; nucleotides outside the gene matches: 9. Germline V gene data show CDR1 as SGDLS and CDR2 as YYNGEE.

The chain recombines TRBV7-9 with TRBJ1-4, with D perhaps matching TRBD1 (6 bases). V lost 7 bases and J lost 1, with 13 bases in between. The CDR3 has 15 residues. Germline lookup yields CDR1 SEHNR and CDR2 FQNEAQ (reference sequence). The CDR3 DNA reads as TGTGCCAGCAACTCTCAACAGGGAACTAATGAAAAACTGTTTTTT. This encodes CASNSQQGTNEKLFF.

The chain links TRBV18 to TRBJ2-1; D is ambiguous. Germline loops: CDR1 KGHSH, CDR2 LQKENI. CDR3 length equals 15 residues. With 0 bases removed from V and 2 bases from J, the gap between germline ends came to 8 bases. CDR3 protein: CASSPPVGAYNEQFF. DNA for the CDR3: TGTGCCAGCTCACCACCGGTGGGCGCCTACAATGAGCAGTTCTTC.

V is TRBV7-2 and J is TRBJ2-3; 10 positions agree with TRBD2. Trimming at V came to 1 base and at J to 6 bases, leaving 10 bases not matched to a gene. Per germline, CDR1 SGHTA and CDR2 FQGNSA. The CDR3 contains 17 residues. The DNA for the CDR3 is TGTGCCAGCAGCTTAGACCCGGGACTAGCGTTGGGGGATACGCAGTATTTT. Its translation is CASSLDPGLALGDTQYF.

V usage is TRBV6-1 and J usage is TRBJ1-4, with 7 bases fitting TRBD1. The germline gives CDR1 MNHNS, CDR2 SASEGT. V shed 5 bases and J 10 bases; nucleotides not matched to a gene: 10. The CDR3 length is 14 residues. The CDR3 loop reads CASSFDREAGKLFF. CDR3 DNA sequence: TGTGCCAGCAGTTTCGACAGGGAAGCAGGAAAACTGTTTTTT.

The gene calls are TRBV7-9 and TRBJ2-7, with 10 bases aligning to TRBD2. V was pared by 6 bases and J by 0 bases, with 5 bases of the junction left unmatched. The CDR3 runs to 15 residues. Germline V gene sequence: CDR1 SEHNR, CDR2 FQNEAQ (reference sequence). This CDR3 reads CASSSAGGISYEQYF. The CDR3 DNA is TGTGCCAGCAGTTCAGCGGGGGGGATCTCCTACGAGCAGTACTTC. Drawing the rest from reference TRBV7-9 and TRBJ2-7, the complete variable domain is DTGVSQNPRHKITKRGQNVTFRCDPISEHNRLYWYRQTLGQGPEFLTYFQNEAQLEKSRLLSDRFSAERPKGSFSTLEIQRTEQGDSAMYLCASSSAGGISYEQYFGPGTRLTVT.

The chain links TRBV4-1 to TRBJ1-4, with D perhaps TRBD1 (6 bases). V shed 6 bases and J shed 3 bases, with 17 bases lying between them. The CDR3 is made up of 16 amino acids. In germline, CDR1 is MGHRA, CDR2 YSYEKL. The CDR3 here is CASSQGMASSNEKLFF. CDR3 sequence (DNA): TGCGCCAGCAGTCAGGGGATGGCTTCTTCTAATGAAAAACTGTTTTTT.

This clone was found once. V is TRBV9 and J is TRBJ1-2; D is uncertain. The CDR3 has 14 residues. V was cut by 7 bases and J by 1 base, with 14 bases left in between. Germline V gene sequence: CDR1 SGDLS, CDR2 YYNGEE. CDR3 in DNA: TGTGCCAGCTCCCCAATGGCAGTTAACTATGGCTACACCTTC. Translating gives CASSPMAVNYGYTF.

The chain links TRBV6-1 to TRBJ1-4, with D perhaps matching TRBD1 (5 bases). The CDR3 contains 13 residues. The germline V and J ends were trimmed by 7 bases and 5 bases, with 11 bases remaining between them. CDR1 and CDR2 from the germline V gene are MNHNS and SASEGT. The CDR3 protein is CASTGAENEKLFF. In DNA, the CDR3 is TGTGCCAGCACTGGGGCGGAGAATGAAAAACTGTTTTTT.

The chain links TRBV28 to TRBJ2-7; 8 positions agree with TRBD1. From germline, CDR1 is MDHEN and CDR2 SYDVKM. CDR3 length: 13 residues. V gave up 10 bases and J gave up 5 bases; unmatched junction bases: 10. As DNA, the CDR3 is TGTGCCATCTTCGACAGGGGAGGAAACGAGCAGTACTTC. It encodes CAIFDRGGNEQYF. The whole variable domain, filled in from reference TRBV28 and TRBJ2-7, reads DVKVTQSSRYLVKRTGEKVFLECVQDMDHENMFWYRQDPGLGLRLIYFSYDVKMKEKGDIPEGYSVSREKKERFSLILESASTNQTSMYLCAIFDRGGNEQYFGPGTRLTVT.

The chain couples TRBV6-4 to TRBJ2-1, with 7 bases lining up with TRBD1. The CDR3 covers 15 residues. V shed 0 bases and J 6 bases; nucleotides not matched to a gene: 5. Germline lookup yields CDR1 MRHNA and CDR2 SNTAGT. CDR3 bases: TGTGCCAGCAGTGACTCTACAGGGGATGTCAATGAGCAGTTCTTC. Its protein is CASSDSTGDVNEQFF.

This chain uses TRBV6-6 with TRBJ2-3; D is possibly TRBD2 (7 bases). In germline, CDR1 is MNHNY, CDR2 SVGAGI (reference sequence). CDR3 size: 15 residues. V lost 4 bases and J 3 bases, leaving 14 bases between the germline ends. The CDR3 spells CASSSMGGPTDTQYF. The CDR3 DNA reads TGTGCCAGCAGTTCTATGGGGGGGCCGACAGATACGCAGTATTTT.

The gene calls are TRBV27 and TRBJ2-3; 7 bases are a match to TRBD1. The junction had 1 base not matched to a gene; V was cut back by 2 bases and J by 2 bases. CDR1 MNHEY and CDR2 SMNVEV come from the germline V gene (reference sequence). This CDR3 region has 14 residues. CDR3: CASSLKGATDTQYF. In DNA form, the CDR3 reads TGTGCCAGCAGTTTAAAGGGGGCCACAGATACGCAGTATTTT.

This chain joins TRBV4-3 and TRBJ2-3; TRBD2 aligns across 7 bases. J gave up 4 bases and V 3 bases, and 10 bases lay outside the gene matches. The germline CDR1 and CDR2 sequences are LGHNA and YSLEER. This CDR3 has 16 amino acids. The CDR3 DNA reads TGCGCCAGCAGCCAGGTCGCAGCGGGATTTGCAGATACGCAGTATTTT. Residues: CASSQVAAGFADTQYF.

This chain links TRBV28 with TRBJ2-5; D remains ambiguous. Germline CDR1 MDHEN, CDR2 SYDVKM. V dropped 7 bases and J dropped 0 bases, with 18 bases sitting between them. The CDR3 spans 16 residues. The CDR3, as DNA: TGTGCCAGCAACGCCCTTGAAGCAGCGAACCAAGAGACCCAGTACTTC. Its translation is CASNALEAANQETQYF.

CDR3 amino acids: CASSLQPGGDNEQFF. The CDR3, as DNA: TGTGCCAGCAGCCTCCAACCGGGGGGGGACAATGAGCAGTTCTTC. The chain couples TRBV7-7 to TRBJ2-1, with TRBD2 matching 8 bases. This CDR3 has 15 residues. CDR1 SSHAT and CDR2 FNYEAQ come from the germline V gene (reference sequence). Trimming cost V 5 bases and J 5 bases; bases outside gene matches: 8.

The chain links TRBV14 to TRBJ2-7; possible D gene TRBD1, 5 bases. The CDR3 is 14 residues long. Germline-derived CDR1 and CDR2 are SGHDN and FVKESK. Deletions cut 4 bases from V and 10 bases from J, with 20 bases between. CDR3: CASSPDRQIRYQYF. CDR3 DNA sequence: TGTGCCAGCAGCCCAGATCGACAGATACGTTACCAGTACTTC.

V usage is TRBV4-2 and J usage is TRBJ2-5; TRBD2 aligns across 7 bases. The J call is doubtful: the DNA matches TRBJ2-7 better. There are 11 residues in the CDR3. CDR1 and CDR2 (germline): LGHNA, YNFKEQ. CDR3 bases: TGTGCCACGGGGGGCTCCTACGAGCAGTACTTC. Translated, it gives CATGGSYEQYF.

The chain is built from TRBV7-9 and TRBJ2-1; TRBD2 is a possible D gene (5 bases). Trimming stripped 1 base from V and 10 bases from J, with 11 bases between. Germline CDR1 is SEHNR and CDR2 is FQNEAQ (reference sequence). The CDR3 contains 13 residues. CDR3 bases: TGTGCCAGCAGCTTAGTTGGATGGGAGGAGCAGTTCTTC. This encodes CASSLVGWEEQFF.

This chain links TRBV14 with TRBJ2-7; 13 nucleotides line up with TRBD2. There are 14 residues in the CDR3. CDR1 is SGHDN, CDR2 FVKESK, per germline. Unmatched junction bases numbered 5, after V lost 6 bases and J lost 6 bases. The CDR3 region is CASRPWTSGGEQYF. The CDR3, as DNA: TGTGCCAGCAGACCTTGGACTAGCGGGGGCGAGCAGTACTTC.

The V call is TRBV5-8, the J call TRBJ2-7; possible D gene TRBD1, 6 bases. The CDR3 totals 14 residues. Germline V gives CDR1 SGHTS, CDR2 YDEGEE. Between the trimmed V and J ends, which lost 3 bases and 5 bases, there was a span of 15 bases. Written as DNA, the CDR3 is TGTGCCAGCAGCTCGGACAGAGAGTTAAACGAGCAGTACTTC. The encoded protein is CASSSDRELNEQYF.